Shown below are 7 T cell receptor beta chains from a single sample sequenced in a study of PD-1 blockade in mismatch repair-deficient tumors. The table came from immunoSEQ multiplex PCR; TCRdb's copy has only in-frame clones and leaves some out. Among around 16,000 clones, 65% to 85% were seen once, and the ten largest hold 3.4%. Sample: PBMCs, taken 4 weeks after starting pembrolizumab. The receptors stem from an adult with mismatch repair-deficient cancer.

The V gene is TRBV7-9, the J gene TRBJ1-5, with a tentative D call TRBD1 (6 bases). V was pared by 1 base and J by 6 bases, with 13 bases between. Germline V lookup: CDR1 SEHNR, CDR2 FQNEAQ (reference sequence). The CDR3 extends over 15 amino acids. The CDR3 DNA follows: TGTGCCAGCAGCTTAGGAGGGGGGGGAGGTCAGCCCCAGCATTTT. Amino acid sequence: CASSLGGGGGQPQHF.

This rearrangement joins TRBV10-3 to TRBJ2-7, with TRBD1 matching 11 bases. Germline V gives CDR1 ENHRY, CDR2 SYGVKD. The CDR3 has 17 residues. The ends lost 4 bases at V and 3 bases at J; junction bases unmatched: 11. The CDR3 protein is CAISGRGQGAFFYEQYF. The CDR3 DNA sequence: TGTGCCATCAGTGGGAGAGGACAGGGGGCCTTTTTCTACGAGCAGTACTTC.

This clone was detected once. This rearrangement joins TRBV19 to TRBJ2-5; 14 positions agree with TRBD2. CDR1 is LNHDA and CDR2 is SQIVND in the germline V gene (reference sequence). The CDR3 spans 16 residues. The junction had 7 bases not matched to a gene; V was cut back by 3 bases and J by 7 bases. In nucleotides, the CDR3 is TGTGCCAGTAGTATGGGGACTAGCGGGAGTGATGGGACCCAGTACTTC. This gives the protein CASSMGTSGSDGTQYF.

The chain uses TRBV28 and TRBJ2-2; 9 bases are shared with TRBD1. From germline, CDR1 is MDHEN and CDR2 SYDVKM. V was clipped by 0 bases and J by 7 bases; unmatched bases: 3. CDR3 length equals 15 residues. The CDR3 nucleotides read TGTGCCAGCAGTTTATGGGGGACAGGGATCGGGGAGCTGTTTTTT. Amino acid sequence: CASSLWGTGIGELFF.

CDR3 bases: TGCGCCAGCCTAATAGGGACAGGAGACACCGGGGAGCTGTTTTTT. It specifies CASLIGTGDTGELFF. The chain recombines TRBV5-1 with TRBJ2-2; 8 nucleotides align to TRBD1. The V segment lost 7 bases and the J segment 3 bases; nucleotides outside the gene matches: 8. Germline CDR1 and CDR2: SGHRS and YFSETQ. CDR3 length equals 15 residues.

The V gene is TRBV18, the J gene TRBJ2-3; 10 bases line up with TRBD2. After removal of 5 bases from V and 6 bases from J, the junction contained 5 bases not matched to a gene. The germline CDR1 and CDR2 sequences are KGHSH and LQKENI. This CDR3 region has 14 residues. The CDR3 reads CASSYGTSVDTQYF. As DNA, the CDR3 is TGTGCCAGCTCATACGGGACTAGCGTGGATACGCAGTATTTT.

The rearrangement joins TRBV19 to TRBJ2-5; 8 bases agree with TRBD2. Germline values: CDR1 LNHDA, CDR2 SQIVND (reference sequence). Trimming at V came to 5 bases and at J to 0 bases, leaving 5 bases not matched to a gene. The CDR3 is 15 residues long. The CDR3 reads CASSFSGNDQETQYF. The CDR3 DNA reads TGTGCCAGTAGTTTTAGCGGGAATGACCAAGAGACCCAGTACTTC.